This T cell receptor (beta chain) emerged from a study of blood T cell repertoires in COVID-19. Study summary: Sources were T cells, B-cell-depleted T cells, or PBMCs; the material itself was cDNA or gDNA.

The CDR3 runs to 15 residues. The V segment lost 1 base and the J segment 1 base; nucleotides outside the gene matches: 0. In germline, CDR1 is SGHNT, CDR2 YENEEA. This table comes from immunoSEQ multiplex PCR, and its TCRdb copy is limited to in-frame clones, with some not included. Among about 70,000 clones listed, 90% were seen once. Sequencing was carried out using peripheral blood. V and J are TRBV11-3 and TRBJ2-5; 10 nucleotides align to TRBD1. The clonotype was recovered from a human donor in a cohort sampled during active COVID-19. DNA for the CDR3: TGTGCCAGCAGCTTAGGACAGGGGGCCCAAGAGACCCAGTACTTC. The encoded protein is CASSLGQGAQETQYF.